These 11 T cell receptor beta chains came from one sample sequenced in a study of T cells after yellow fever vaccination. A single record per CDR3 protein comes from TCRdb applying MiXCR to the 5' RACE reads. This sample has approximately 110,000 distinct CDR3 sequences, with 6% to 8% found just once. The material sequenced was CD4+ T cells sorted from PBMCs, taken 10 days after the first yellow fever vaccination. Receptors were obtained from a man younger than 35 who received the YFV17D yellow fever vaccine.

Ten or more counts support this clonotype. The V and J genes are TRBV4-3 and TRBJ1-2; D call uncertain. The CDR3 runs to 15 residues. Trimming left V 0 bases short and J 7 bases short, with 15 bases between. CDR1 and CDR2 (germline): LGHNA, YSLEER. The chain's CDR3 is CASSQDRYSYGGYTF. The CDR3 DNA reads as TGCGCCAGCAGCCAAGATCGTTACAGCTACGGTGGCTACACCTTC.

This clonotype occurred many times. This rearrangement joins TRBV5-1 to TRBJ2-5; TRBD1 matches 9 bases. CDR1 is SGHRS and CDR2 is YFSETQ in the germline V gene. The J segment lost 1 base and the V segment lost 4 bases, leaving 2 bases of the junction unmatched. The CDR3 covers 14 residues. Written as DNA, the CDR3 is TGCGCCAGCAGCCCGGGACAGGGCCAAGAGACCCAGTACTTC. It specifies CASSPGQGQETQYF.

There are many counts of this clonotype. This chain joins TRBV11-3 and TRBJ2-5; no definite D call. The CDR3 totals 14 residues. CDR1 and CDR2 (germline): SGHNT, YENEEA. The ends were cut back, 4 bases at V and 5 bases at J, with 14 bases in the middle. The CDR3 sequence is CASSSAGVEETQYF. The CDR3 coding sequence is TGTGCCAGCAGCTCCGCAGGAGTCGAGGAGACCCAGTACTTC. The full variable domain, completed using reference TRBV11-3 and TRBJ2-5, is EAGVVQSPRYKIIEKKQPVAFWCNPISGHNTLYWYLQNLGQGPELLIRYENEEAVDDSQLPKDRFSAERLKGVDSTLKIQPAELGDSAVYLCASSSAGVEETQYFGPGTRLLVL.

Of note for this clonotype: A much larger clone lies a single base off, so this may be a read error. This chain links TRBV6-2 or TRBV6-3 with TRBJ2-5, with D uncertain. The V end was cut by 3 bases, the J end by 5 bases, with 13 bases between. This CDR3 has 14 amino acids. The germline gives CDR1 MNHEY, CDR2 SVGEGT. The CDR3 coding sequence is TGTGCCAGCAGTTATCGGACCGGCCATGAGACCCAGTACTTC. Protein product: CASSYRTGHETQYF.

The table lists this clonotype with a few counts. The chain carries TRBV20-1 and TRBJ1-1, with 10 positions matching TRBD1. V shed 5 bases and J 8 bases; nucleotides not matched to a gene: 8. Germline-derived CDR1 and CDR2 are DFQATT and SNEGSKA (reference sequence). The CDR3 sequence is 13 residues long. This chain's CDR3 is CSAPGRQGAEAFF. CDR3 DNA sequence: TGCAGTGCTCCCGGGAGACAGGGGGCAGAAGCTTTCTTT.

This clonotype was observed at least ten times. The J gene is TRBJ2-3, the V gene TRBV7-2; 7 nucleotides match TRBD1. Germline values: CDR1 SGHTA, CDR2 FQGNSA. V gave up 7 bases and J gave up 5 bases; unmatched junction bases: 12. CDR3 length: 15 amino acids. The CDR3, as DNA: TGTGCCAGCAAGGTTTTACAGGGGACGGGAGATACGCAGTATTTT. This gives the protein CASKVLQGTGDTQYF. Based on the CDR3 plus reference TRBV7-2 and TRBJ2-3, the full variable domain is GAGVSQSPSNKVTEKGKDVELRCDPISGHTALYWYRQSLGQGLEFLIYFQGNSAPDKSGLPSDRFSAERTGGSVSTLTIQRTQQEDSAVYLCASKVLQGTGDTQYFGPGTRLTVL.

This clonotype was seen repeatedly, ten times or more. V usage is TRBV7-6 and J usage is TRBJ2-2, with D uncertain. Looked up from germline, CDR1 is SGHVS and CDR2 is FNYEAQ. V gave up 1 base and J gave up 9 bases, with 9 bases separating them. There are 13 residues in the CDR3. CDR3 sequence: CASSLGQNRELFF. In DNA, the CDR3 is TGTGCCAGCAGCTTAGGCCAGAACCGGGAGCTGTTTTTT. Using reference TRBV7-6 and TRBJ2-2 for the parts outside the CDR3, the full variable domain is GAGVSQSPRYKVTKRGQDVALRCDPISGHVSLYWYRQALGQGPEFLTYFNYEAQQDKSGLPNDRFSAERPEGSISTLTIQRTEQRDSAMYRCASSLGQNRELFFGEGSRLTVL.

This clonotype was seen ten or more times. The chain recombines TRBV18 with TRBJ2-2; no clear D gene. This CDR3 is built from 11 residues. The germline V and J ends were trimmed by 3 bases and 6 bases, with 2 bases remaining between them. Germline lookup yields CDR1 KGHSH and CDR2 LQKENI. CDR3 nucleotides: TGTGCCAGCTCACCGGCCGGGGAGCTGTTTTTT. Translation gives CASSPAGELFF.

This clonotype was detected ten times or more. The J gene is TRBJ2-4, the V gene TRBV15; possibly TRBD1 or TRBD2 for D (5 bases each). CDR1 and CDR2 (germline): LNHNV, YYDKDF (reference sequence). The CDR3 has 15 amino acids. Deletions cut 3 bases from V and 1 base from J, with 10 bases between. CDR3 nucleotide sequence: TGTGCCACCAGCAGGGCCGGGACGGCCAAAAACATTCAGTACTTC. Its translation is CATSRAGTAKNIQYF.

This clonotype has ten or more counts. This chain connects TRBV6-1 to TRBJ2-4, with TRBD1 matching over 8 bases. CDR3 length: 14 residues. J gave up 8 bases and V 0 bases, and 3 bases lay outside the gene matches. Germline-derived CDR1 and CDR2 are MNHNS and SASEGT. Here the CDR3 reads CASSEAGTGDIQYF. In DNA, the CDR3 is TGTGCCAGCAGTGAAGCCGGGACAGGCGACATTCAGTACTTC.

This clonotype occurred many times. V usage is TRBV9 and J usage is TRBJ2-5; 7 bases are a match to TRBD1. This CDR3 has 13 residues. The trim removed 2 bases at V and 5 bases at J, leaving 3 bases unmatched. CDR1 and CDR2 (germline): SGDLS, YYNGEE. The CDR3 protein is CASSVSQGETQYF. CDR3 nucleotides: TGTGCCAGCAGCGTCTCACAGGGGGAGACCCAGTACTTC.